This T cell receptor beta chain was recorded in a study of T cell responses to AZD1222 COVID-19 vaccine. Study context: Pooled together were second doses at about 4 or about 12 weeks.

Comment on this clone: No antigen is known for it.

Study-wide findings and caveats: Of the AZD1222 recipients, only 5 to 7 were seropositive at baseline. Two AZD1222 administrations were followed by greater Spike-specific TCR breadth and depth.

The germline V gene encodes CDR1 SGHTA and CDR2 FQGTGA. This CDR3 is built from 13 residues. Between the trimmed V and J ends, which lost 1 base and 4 bases, there was a span of 7 bases. Repertoires were generated with immunoSEQ multiplex PCR, while TCRdb's copy carries only in-frame clones and drops some. The data hold under 85,000 clones, with about nine tenths observed a single time. The material sequenced was peripheral blood, taken on day 0 of AZD1222 vaccination. This sequence was found in an adult in good health. The chain couples TRBV7-3 to TRBJ2-5, with no clear D. The CDR3 sequence: CASSLNVGETQYF. The CDR3 DNA is TGTGCCAGCAGCTTAAATGTGGGAGAGACCCAGTACTTC.